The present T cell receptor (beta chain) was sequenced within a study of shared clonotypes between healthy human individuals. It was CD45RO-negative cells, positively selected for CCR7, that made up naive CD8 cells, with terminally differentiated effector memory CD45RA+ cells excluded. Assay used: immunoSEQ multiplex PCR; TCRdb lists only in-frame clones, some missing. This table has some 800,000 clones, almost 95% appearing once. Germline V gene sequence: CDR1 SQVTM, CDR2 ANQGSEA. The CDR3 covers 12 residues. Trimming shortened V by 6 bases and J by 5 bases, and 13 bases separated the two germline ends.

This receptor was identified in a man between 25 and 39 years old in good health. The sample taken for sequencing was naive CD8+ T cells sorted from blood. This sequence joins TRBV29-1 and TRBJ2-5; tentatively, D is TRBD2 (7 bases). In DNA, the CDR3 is TGCAGCGTGGGGGGGCCGTGGGAGACCCAGTACTTC. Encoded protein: CSVGGPWETQYF.